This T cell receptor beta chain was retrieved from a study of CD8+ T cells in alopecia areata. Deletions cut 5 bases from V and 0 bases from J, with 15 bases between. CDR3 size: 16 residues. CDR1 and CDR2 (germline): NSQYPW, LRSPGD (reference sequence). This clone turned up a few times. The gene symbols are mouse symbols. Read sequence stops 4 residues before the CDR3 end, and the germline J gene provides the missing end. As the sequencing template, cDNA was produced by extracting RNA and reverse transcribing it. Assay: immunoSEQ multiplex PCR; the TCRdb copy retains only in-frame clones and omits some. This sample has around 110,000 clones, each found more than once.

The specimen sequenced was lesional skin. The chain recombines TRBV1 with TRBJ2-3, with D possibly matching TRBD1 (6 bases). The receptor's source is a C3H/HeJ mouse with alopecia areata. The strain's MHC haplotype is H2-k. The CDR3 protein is CTCSSRDISSAETLYF. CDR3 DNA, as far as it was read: TGCACCTGCAGTTCCCGGGACATATCTAGTGCAGAA.